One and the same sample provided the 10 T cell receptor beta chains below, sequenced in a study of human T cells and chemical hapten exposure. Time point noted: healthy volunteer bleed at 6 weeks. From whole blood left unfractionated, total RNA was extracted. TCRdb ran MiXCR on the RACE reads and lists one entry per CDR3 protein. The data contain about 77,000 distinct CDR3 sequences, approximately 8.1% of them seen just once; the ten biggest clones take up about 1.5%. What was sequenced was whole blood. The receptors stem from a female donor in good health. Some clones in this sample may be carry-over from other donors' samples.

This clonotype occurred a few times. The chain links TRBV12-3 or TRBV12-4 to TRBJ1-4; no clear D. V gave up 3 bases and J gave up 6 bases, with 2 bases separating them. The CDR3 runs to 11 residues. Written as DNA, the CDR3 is TGTGCCAGCAGTTTGTATGAAAAACTGTTTTTT. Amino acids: CASSLYEKLFF.

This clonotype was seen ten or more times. CDR3 amino acids: CASSIVTGGLYEQYF. The CDR3 DNA reads as TGTGCCAGCAGCATAGTGACAGGGGGCTTGTACGAGCAGTACTTC. V and J are TRBV11-2 and TRBJ2-7; 10 bases line up with TRBD1. The J segment lost 4 bases and the V segment lost 5 bases, leaving 8 bases of the junction unmatched. The CDR3 sequence is 15 residues long. Germline CDR1 reads SGHAT; CDR2 reads FQNNGV.

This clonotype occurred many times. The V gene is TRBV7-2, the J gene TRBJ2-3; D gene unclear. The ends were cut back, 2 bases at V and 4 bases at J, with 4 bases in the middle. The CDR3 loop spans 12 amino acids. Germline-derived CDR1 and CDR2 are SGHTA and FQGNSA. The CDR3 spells CASSLRADTQYF. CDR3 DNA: TGTGCCAGCAGCTTACGGGCAGATACGCAGTATTTT.

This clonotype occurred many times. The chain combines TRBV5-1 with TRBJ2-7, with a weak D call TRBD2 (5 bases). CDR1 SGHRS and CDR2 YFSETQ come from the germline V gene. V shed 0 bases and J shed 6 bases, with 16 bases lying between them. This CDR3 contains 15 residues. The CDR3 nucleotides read TGCGCCAGCAGCTTGGGGCCCCTCGGCGGGCGCGAGCAGTACTTC. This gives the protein CASSLGPLGGREQYF.

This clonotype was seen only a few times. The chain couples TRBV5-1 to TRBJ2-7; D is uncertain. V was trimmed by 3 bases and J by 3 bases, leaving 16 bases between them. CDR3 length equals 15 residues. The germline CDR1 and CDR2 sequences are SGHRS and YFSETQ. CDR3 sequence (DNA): TGCGCCAGCAGCTCGGAGCCAGGAGTGTACTACGAGCAGTACTTC. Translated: CASSSEPGVYYEQYF.

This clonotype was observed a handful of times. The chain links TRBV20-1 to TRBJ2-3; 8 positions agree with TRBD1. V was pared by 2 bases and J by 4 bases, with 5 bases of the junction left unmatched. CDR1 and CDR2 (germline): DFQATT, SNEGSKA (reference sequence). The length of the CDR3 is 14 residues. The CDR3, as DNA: TGCAGTGCTAGACAGGGGGCGCATCCAGATACGCAGTATTTT. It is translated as CSARQGAHPDTQYF.

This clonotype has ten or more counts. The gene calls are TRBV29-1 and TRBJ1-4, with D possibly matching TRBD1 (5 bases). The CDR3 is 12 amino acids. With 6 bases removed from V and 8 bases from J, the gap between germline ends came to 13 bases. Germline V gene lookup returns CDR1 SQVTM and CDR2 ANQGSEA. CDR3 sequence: CSVRDGGEKLFF. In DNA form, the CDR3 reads TGCAGCGTACGGGACGGAGGGGAAAAACTGTTTTTT. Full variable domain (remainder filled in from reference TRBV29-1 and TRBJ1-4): SAVISQKPSRDICQRGTSLTIQCQVDSQVTMMFWYRQQPGQSLTLIATANQGSEATYESGFVIDKFPISRPNLTFSTLTVSNMSPEDSSIYLCSVRDGGEKLFFGSGTQLSVL.

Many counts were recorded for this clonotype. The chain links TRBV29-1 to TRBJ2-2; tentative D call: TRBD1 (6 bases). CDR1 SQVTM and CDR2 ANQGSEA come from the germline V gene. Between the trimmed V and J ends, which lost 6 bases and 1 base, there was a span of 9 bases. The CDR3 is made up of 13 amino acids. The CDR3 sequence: CSVRGQNTGELFF. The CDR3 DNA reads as TGCAGCGTAAGGGGACAGAACACCGGGGAGCTGTTTTTT.

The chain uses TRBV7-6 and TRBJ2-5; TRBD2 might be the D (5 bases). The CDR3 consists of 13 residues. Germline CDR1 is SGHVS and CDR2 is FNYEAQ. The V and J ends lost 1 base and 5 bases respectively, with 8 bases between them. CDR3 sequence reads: CASSLGGRETQYF. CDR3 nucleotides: TGTGCCAGCAGCTTAGGCGGGCGGGAGACCCAGTACTTC.

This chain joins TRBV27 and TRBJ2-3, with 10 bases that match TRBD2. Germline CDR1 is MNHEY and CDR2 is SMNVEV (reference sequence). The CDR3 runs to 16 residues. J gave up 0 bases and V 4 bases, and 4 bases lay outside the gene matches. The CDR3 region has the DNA TGTGCCAGCAGTTCTTGGACTAGCGGTAGCACAGATACGCAGTATTTT. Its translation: CASSSWTSGSTDTQYF.